These T cell receptor beta chains were read from a single sample in a study of T cells in Graves' hyperthyroidism and ophthalmopathy. TCRdb used MiXCR to reprocess the multiplex PCR reads, holding one entry per CDR3 protein. The sample has 300,000 to 450,000 distinct CDR3 sequences; about 15% are singletons. The sequencing sample was made of blood. The origin of the receptors is a woman aged 25 to 39 with Graves' hyperthyroidism. Both conserved end residues are part of each CDR3. Size is stated for part of the rows, as once, few or many counts, or as a class when the clone is expanded.

J: TRBJ1-2; V: TRBV28; size: NA; CDR3: CASAPGGGAFDYGYTF
J: TRBJ2-7; V: TRBV7-9; size: many; CDR3: CASSLGLGTYEQYF
J: TRBJ2-5; V: TRBV2; size: many; CDR3: CASSGQEPQETQYF
J: TRBJ2-1; V: TRBV12-3/TRBV12-4; size: few; CDR3: CASSLWGTRDNEQFF
J: TRBJ2-3; V: TRBV20-1; size: many; CDR3: CSARGLAGVISTDTQYF
J: TRBJ1-4; V: TRBV3-1; size: few; CDR3: CASSPVGQANEKLFF
J: TRBJ2-2; V: TRBV6-4; size: few; CDR3: CASSPLAGSTGELFF
J: TRBJ1-6; V: TRBV20-1; size: few; CDR3: CSARDETALYNSPLHF
J: TRBJ2-3; V: TRBV7-2; size: many; CDR3: CASRDNGGRASQEVSTDTQYF
J: TRBJ2-1; V: TRBV10-3; size: few; CDR3: CAISEGSSYNEQFF
J: TRBJ1-1; V: TRBV5-1; size: many; CDR3: CASSLDFLRNTEAFF
J: TRBJ1-4; V: TRBV5-1; size: NA; CDR3: CASSLTGLTGEKLFF
J: TRBJ2-7; V: TRBV2; size: NA; CDR3: CASSLDSPYGQYF
J: TRBJ2-1; V: TRBV10-1; size: many; CDR3: CASSESASGRTYNEQFF
J: TRBJ2-7; V: TRBV4-1; size: few; CDR3: CASRRSGTSGGEQYF